The TCR beta chain under discussion was sequenced for a study of cytomegalovirus exposure and HLA in healthy donors. The germline gives CDR1 SGHTA, CDR2 FQGTGA. This CDR3 region has 13 residues. Trimming left V 5 bases short and J 2 bases short, with 9 bases between. It was with 60 Vbeta and 13 Jbeta primers that the PCR ran. Method: immunoSEQ multiplex PCR; TCRdb's copy keeps in-frame clones and lacks some. The specimen's table records about 130,000 clones. Study-wide findings and caveats: Analysis was carried out at a later point, and it linked a missense DCLRE1C variant to TCR beta V- and J-gene trimming. In a later analysis, HLA-C alleles had the fewest associated TCRs, DRB1 alleles the most. Segments of the TCR beta V type were, in most cases, productive about 87% or about 30% of the time in an earlier analysis. Most TCR sequences were rare, but some public TCRs occurred in many donors.

Turning to this clone: The target antigen is unknown.

Sequencing was performed on PBMCs. This chain links TRBV7-3 with TRBJ2-5, with unresolved D. The TCR comes from a woman in her thirties or forties in good health and CMV-seropositive. This chain's CDR3 is CASSQTRQETQYF. The DNA of the CDR3 is TGTGCCAGCAGCCAGACTCGACAAGAGACCCAGTACTTC.